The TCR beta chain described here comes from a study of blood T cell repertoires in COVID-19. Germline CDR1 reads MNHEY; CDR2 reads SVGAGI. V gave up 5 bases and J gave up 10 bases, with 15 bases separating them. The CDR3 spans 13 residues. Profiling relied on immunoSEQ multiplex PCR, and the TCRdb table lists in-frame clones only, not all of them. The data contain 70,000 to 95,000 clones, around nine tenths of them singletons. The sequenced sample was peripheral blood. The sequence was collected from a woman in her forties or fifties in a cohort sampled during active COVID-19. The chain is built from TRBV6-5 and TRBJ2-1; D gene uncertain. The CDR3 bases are TGTGCCAGCAGTAAAACTGGGCTTACGGAGCAGTTCTTC. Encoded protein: CASSKTGLTEQFF.